The subject of this entry is one T cell receptor beta chain. These data are taken from a study of blood T cell repertoires in COVID-19. Study-level information: Sites across the United States, Italy and Spain contributed samples from acute and convalescent COVID-19.

Only in-frame clones appear in the TCRdb table, and some are missing; sequencing was by immunoSEQ multiplex PCR. The sample has 65,000 to 70,000 clones, 65% to 80% seen once. This sequence was found in a human donor in a cohort sampled during active COVID-19. Sequencing input: peripheral blood.

CDR3 DNA: TGTGCCAGCAGCCAAGAAGTCGGTTACTATGGCTACACCTTC. Protein product: CASSQEVGYYGYTF. V usage is TRBV4-2 and J usage is TRBJ1-2, with no clear D. Trimming took off 0 bases at V and 3 bases at J, with 8 bases between the two ends. The CDR3 sequence is 14 residues long. CDR1 and CDR2 (germline): LGHNA, YNFKEQ.